The 32 T cell receptor beta chains given below trace back to one sample, sequenced in a study of blood T cell repertoires in COVID-19. Measured with immunoSEQ multiplex PCR; TCRdb has only the in-frame clones, and not every one. The sample consists of some 16,000 clones, around three quarters of them appearing once. Material: peripheral blood. The receptors stem from a man in his sixties or seventies with active or convalescent COVID-19.

This clone came up a few times. The rearrangement joins TRBV3-1 (or the pseudogene TRBV3-2) to TRBJ1-4, with D uncertain. This CDR3 contains 15 residues. The germline V gene has CDR1 LGHDT and CDR2 YNNKEL (reference sequence). The V and J ends lost 1 base and 0 bases respectively, with 6 bases between them. CDR3 residues: CASSQARSTNEKLFF. DNA for the CDR3: TGTGCCAGCAGCCAAGCCAGGTCAACTAATGAAAAACTGTTTTTT.

This chain links TRBV2 with TRBJ2-5, with a weak D call TRBD2 (5 bases). The germline V gene encodes CDR1 SNHLY and CDR2 FYNNEI. This CDR3 comprises 13 residues. The V gene lost 4 bases and the J gene lost 5 bases, with 11 bases spanning the gap. The CDR3 bases are TGTGCCAGCAGTGCGGTGAGAGGGGAGACCCAGTACTTC. Its protein is CASSAVRGETQYF.

This clone was picked up a small number of times. The chain couples TRBV5-1 to TRBJ1-4; TRBD1 matches at 10 bases. V lost 4 bases, J lost 7 bases, and 7 bases stayed unmatched. CDR1 and CDR2 (germline): SGHRS, YFSETQ. The CDR3 contains 15 residues. CDR3 sequence reads: CASSPPGTGAEKLFF. In DNA form, the CDR3 reads TGCGCCAGCAGCCCTCCCGGGACAGGGGCTGAAAAACTGTTTTTT. Full variable domain (rest looked up from reference TRBV5-1 and TRBJ1-4): KAGVTQTPRYLIKTRGQQVTLSCSPISGHRSVSWYQQTPGQGLQFLFEYFSETQRNKGNFPGRFSGRQFSNSRSEMNVSTLELGDSALYLCASSPPGTGAEKLFFGSGTQLSVL.

The chain has TRBV4-1 and TRBJ1-4; D is unresolved. Trimming took off 6 bases at V and 6 bases at J, with 17 bases between the two ends. The CDR3 contains 15 residues. Germline-derived CDR1 and CDR2 are MGHRA and YSYEKL. This CDR3 reads CASSQAITLDEKLFF. CDR3 DNA sequence: TGCGCCAGCAGTCAGGCAATAACCCTGGATGAAAAACTGTTTTTT.

The rearrangement links TRBV7-9 to TRBJ2-7; the match to TRBD1 covers 7 bases. Germline trimming cut 5 bases from V and 7 bases from J; bases unmatched to any gene: 20. This CDR3 spans 17 amino acids. Germline CDR1 and CDR2: SEHNR and FQNEAQ (reference sequence). The CDR3 loop is CASSATRNQGGGGEQYF. The CDR3 nucleotides are TGTGCCAGCAGCGCCACGAGGAATCAAGGGGGCGGAGGAGAGCAGTACTTC.

This clone turned up a few times. This rearrangement joins TRBV10-3 to TRBJ1-1, with 8 bases matching TRBD1. Per germline, CDR1 ENHRY and CDR2 SYGVKD. This CDR3 is built from 12 residues. The V gene end was trimmed by 2 bases and the J gene end by 9 bases; junction bases not matched to a gene: 2. The chain's CDR3 is CAISERTGKAFF. In nucleotides, the CDR3 is TGTGCCATCAGTGAGAGGACAGGGAAAGCTTTCTTT.

The V gene is TRBV2, the J gene TRBJ2-1, with TRBD2 matching 7 bases. CDR1 and CDR2 (germline): SNHLY, FYNNEI. With 5 bases clipped from V and 1 base from J, the junction kept 2 bases outside the gene matches. The CDR3 totals 14 residues. CDR3 sequence reads: CASSLAVSYNEQFF. CDR3 in DNA: TGTGCCAGCAGTCTAGCGGTATCCTACAATGAGCAGTTCTTC. Full variable domain (missing parts from reference TRBV2 and TRBJ2-1): EPEVTQTPSHQVTQMGQEVILRCVPISNHLYFYWYRQILGQKVEFLVSFYNNEISEKSEIFDDQFSVERPDGSNFTLKIRSTKLEDSAMYFCASSLAVSYNEQFFGPGTRLTVL.

The chain combines TRBV6-5 with TRBJ1-4; unclear D gene. Germline V gene lookup returns CDR1 MNHEY and CDR2 SVGAGI. The CDR3 runs 14 residues. V lost 10 bases and J 5 bases, leaving 17 bases between the germline ends. The CDR3 region is CATGSRTDNEKLFF. DNA of the CDR3: TGTGCCACCGGCTCCAGGACTGACAATGAAAAACTGTTTTTT.

This clone appeared a few times. The CDR3 spells CASSGTGEGSPLHF. The CDR3 DNA reads as TGTGCCAGCAGTGGGACAGGGGAGGGTTCACCCCTCCACTTT. The chain is built from TRBV2 and TRBJ1-6; 9 nucleotides agree with TRBD1. The ends lost 4 bases at V and 9 bases at J; junction bases unmatched: 4. This CDR3 spans 14 amino acids. The V gene's germline CDR1 is SNHLY and CDR2 FYNNEI.

This clone was seen just once. This rearrangement joins TRBV9 to TRBJ2-3; 9 nucleotides align to TRBD1. This CDR3 is 15 amino acids long. Germline V gives CDR1 SGDLS, CDR2 YYNGEE. The V gene end was trimmed by 4 bases and the J gene end by 6 bases; junction bases not matched to a gene: 9. CDR3 nucleotides: TGTGCCAGCAGCCCCCGCCGACAGGGGGAGGATACGCAGTATTTT. Protein product: CASSPRRQGEDTQYF.

The chain carries TRBV19 and TRBJ1-2, with 7 bases fitting TRBD1. V lost 6 bases and J lost 7; bases outside the gene matches: 11. Germline V gives CDR1 LNHDA, CDR2 SQIVND (reference sequence). This CDR3 is built from 14 residues. DNA of the CDR3: TGTGCCAGTAGCTTCCGACAGGGAGTGGGTGGCTACACCTTC. It codes for CASSFRQGVGGYTF. The full variable domain, its missing parts supplied by reference TRBV19 and TRBJ1-2, is DGGITQSPKYLFRKEGQNVTLSCEQNLNHDAMYWYRQDPGQGLRLIYYSQIVNDFQKGDIAEGYSVSREKKESFPLTVTSAQKNPTAFYLCASSFRQGVGGYTFGSGTRLTVV.

The chain couples TRBV6-5 to TRBJ2-7, with D tentatively TRBD1 (5 bases). The CDR3 is made up of 11 amino acids. From germline, CDR1 is MNHEY and CDR2 SVGAGI. Trimming took off 10 bases at V and 2 bases at J, with 9 bases between the two ends. CDR3 DNA: TGTGCCACCCAGGGTACCTACGAGCAGTACTTC. Protein sequence: CATQGTYEQYF.

The chain links TRBV6-5 to TRBJ2-1, with D possibly being TRBD2 (5 bases). Germline-derived CDR1 and CDR2 are MNHEY and SVGAGI. This CDR3 region has 12 residues. The ends were cut back, 8 bases at V and 3 bases at J, with 8 bases in the middle. CDR3 DNA: TGTGCCAGCTATGCGGGCTACAATGAGCAGTTCTTC. It is translated as CASYAGYNEQFF.

The chain combines TRBV18 with TRBJ1-5; possibly TRBD1 for D (5 bases). This CDR3 is 15 amino acids long. CDR1 and CDR2 from the germline V gene are KGHSH and LQKENI. V shed 4 bases and J shed 4 bases, with 14 bases lying between them. CDR3 nucleotides: TGTGCCAGCTCACACGGAGGGACGAAGAATCAGCCCCAGCATTTT. Translated, it gives CASSHGGTKNQPQHF.

The chain has TRBV7-2 and TRBJ2-3, with 8 bases lining up with TRBD1. This CDR3 is built from 13 residues. From germline, CDR1 is SGHTA and CDR2 FQGNSA. Trimming took 5 bases from V and 9 from J; bases not matched to a gene: 7. CDR3 in DNA: TGTGCCAGCAGCCAGGGGACAGGAGGAACGCAGTATTTT. Amino acids: CASSQGTGGTQYF.

The chain combines TRBV6-1 with TRBJ2-1; D is unclear. The CDR3 is 15 amino acids. V lost 2 bases and J 0 bases, leaving 8 bases between the germline ends. In germline, CDR1 is MNHNS, CDR2 SASEGT. DNA of the CDR3: TGTGCCAGCAGTGAACACGGTGGCTCCTACAATGAGCAGTTCTTC. Translation: CASSEHGGSYNEQFF.

In its sample, this clone was seen a few times. The chain combines TRBV19 with TRBJ1-2; 10 nucleotides agree with TRBD1. V trimming: 6 bases; J trimming: 8 bases; junction bases outside the gene matches: 9. There are 14 residues in the CDR3. Germline CDR1 is LNHDA and CDR2 is SQIVND (reference sequence). CDR3 nucleotides: TGTGCCAGTAGGACAGGGGGCGCGTTAGGAGGCTACACCTTC. It translates to CASRTGGALGGYTF.

This chain connects TRBV28 to TRBJ1-5; 9 nucleotides agree with TRBD1. Unmatched junction bases numbered 1, after V lost 3 bases and J lost 1 base. Germline V lookup: CDR1 MDHEN, CDR2 SYDVKM. The CDR3 has 15 amino acids. CDR3 sequence (DNA): TGTGCCAGCAGTTTGGGACAGGGAAGCAATCAGCCCCAGCATTTT. Its protein product is CASSLGQGSNQPQHF.

The genes are TRBV11-3 and TRBJ1-3, with a weak D call TRBD1 (6 bases). V was trimmed by 5 bases and J by 3 bases, leaving 11 bases between them. The CDR3 contains 14 residues. Germline V CDR1 and CDR2: SGHNT, YENEEA. CDR3 sequence (DNA): TGTGCCAGCAGCCTCACAGGGAGTGGAAACACCATATATTTT. The encoded protein is CASSLTGSGNTIYF.

J is TRBJ1-4 and V is TRBV28; D gene uncertain. This CDR3 region has 13 residues. V was clipped by 8 bases and J by 3 bases, with 10 bases between them. CDR1 is MDHEN, CDR2 SYDVKM, per germline. The chain's CDR3 is CASLERANEKLFF. The CDR3 DNA follows: TGTGCCAGCCTGGAGAGGGCTAATGAAAAACTGTTTTTT. The variable domain in full, completed from reference TRBV28 and TRBJ1-4, reads DVKVTQSSRYLVKRTGEKVFLECVQDMDHENMFWYRQDPGLGLRLIYFSYDVKMKEKGDIPEGYSVSREKKERFSLILESASTNQTSMYLCASLERANEKLFFGSGTQLSVL.

This clone has only a few counts. The J gene is TRBJ1-2, the V gene TRBV27; the match to TRBD1 covers 7 bases. V shed 5 bases and J 4 bases; nucleotides not matched to a gene: 4. Germline lookup yields CDR1 MNHEY and CDR2 SMNVEV (reference sequence). CDR3 length equals 13 residues. As DNA, the CDR3 is TGTGCCAGCAGTCCTGGGACAGTCTATGGCTACACCTTC. Translated, it gives CASSPGTVYGYTF.

This clone was found a few times. The chain combines TRBV5-1 with TRBJ1-2, with D possibly matching TRBD1 (5 bases). From germline, CDR1 is SGHRS and CDR2 YFSETQ. The CDR3 spans 15 residues. The germline V and J ends were trimmed by 0 bases and 2 bases, with 11 bases remaining between them. The CDR3 sequence is CASSLEYRGNYGYTF. CDR3 DNA: TGCGCCAGCAGCTTGGAATACCGGGGGAACTATGGCTACACCTTC.

In its sample, this clone was seen once. This chain's CDR3 is CASGVGDQETQYF. The DNA of the CDR3 is TGCGCCAGCGGCGTTGGAGACCAAGAGACCCAGTACTTC. The chain couples TRBV5-1 to TRBJ2-5; D ambiguous. This CDR3 spans 13 amino acids. Germline CDR1 reads SGHRS; CDR2 reads YFSETQ. V was trimmed by 7 bases and J by 0 bases, leaving 10 bases between them.

This clone was seen more than once but under ten times. V gene TRBV24-1 combines with J gene TRBJ2-7; 10 bases line up with TRBD1. This CDR3 spans 15 amino acids. CDR1 is KGHDR, CDR2 SFDVKD, per germline. V lost 3 bases, J lost 6 bases, and 7 bases stayed unmatched. DNA for the CDR3: TGTGCCACCAGTGATCCCACCGGGACAGGGGCCGAGCAGTACTTC. It yields the protein CATSDPTGTGAEQYF.

The CDR3 region is CASGPVASSGNTIYF. DNA of the CDR3: TGCGCCAGCGGCCCCGTTGCGTCCTCTGGAAACACCATATATTTT. The gene calls are TRBV4-1 and TRBJ1-3, with D hard to call. Trimming shortened V by 8 bases and J by 0 bases, and 14 bases separated the two germline ends. CDR1 and CDR2 (germline): MGHRA, YSYEKL. The CDR3 runs to 15 residues.

The V gene is TRBV18, the J gene TRBJ2-3, with D unclear. The length of the CDR3 is 13 residues. Germline-derived CDR1 and CDR2 are KGHSH and LQKENI. V was clipped by 3 bases and J by 10 bases, with 14 bases between them. CDR3 in DNA: TGTGCCAGCTCACCTGAAGTGAGCAATGCGCAGTATTTT. It is translated as CASSPEVSNAQYF. Filled out from reference TRBV18 and TRBJ2-3, the complete variable domain reads NAGVMQNPRHLVRRRGQEARLRCSPMKGHSHVYWYRQLPEEGLKFMVYLQKENIIDESGMPKERFSAEFPKEGPSILRIQQVVRGDSAAYFCASSPEVSNAQYFGPGTRLTVL.

This rearrangement joins TRBV10-2 to TRBJ1-2; D perhaps matches TRBD1 (6 bases). The CDR3 has 15 residues. The V end lost 5 bases, the J end lost 1 base, and 14 bases lay between the germline ends. CDR1 is WSHSY, CDR2 SAAADI, per germline. This chain's CDR3 is CASSQTGPYNYGYTF. CDR3 DNA: TGCGCCAGCAGTCAGACAGGACCTTATAACTATGGCTACACCTTC.

This clone appeared a few times. The rearrangement joins TRBV15 to TRBJ2-1; a weak D match, TRBD2 (5 bases). This CDR3 comprises 16 residues. CDR1 is LNHNV, CDR2 YYDKDF, per germline (reference sequence). The germline V and J ends were trimmed by 8 bases and 3 bases, with 20 bases remaining between them. This CDR3 reads CATGEGERLFYNEQFF. The CDR3 DNA reads as TGTGCCACCGGAGAGGGCGAGCGGTTGTTCTACAATGAGCAGTTCTTC.

CDR3 residues: CAWSGGAELTGELFF. The CDR3 nucleotides read TGTGCCTGGAGTGGTGGGGCAGAACTCACCGGGGAGCTGTTTTTT. V gene TRBV30 combines with J gene TRBJ2-2; TRBD1 might be the D (5 bases). V lost 1 base and J 4 bases, leaving 13 bases between the germline ends. The CDR3 extends over 15 amino acids. Germline loops: CDR1 GTSNPN, CDR2 SVGIG (reference sequence).

For this clone: A single base is all that separates this from a far larger clone, so a read error is likely. V gene TRBV10-1 combines with J gene TRBJ2-1; TRBD1 agrees at 7 bases. The germline gives CDR1 WNHNN, CDR2 SYGVQD (reference sequence). The CDR3 length is 16 residues. The CDR3 DNA follows: TGCGCCCGCAGTCCACAGGGGTATAGCTCCTACAATGAGCAGTTCTTC. Its translation: CARSPQGYSSYNEQFF.

This chain connects TRBV5-4 to TRBJ2-2, with a possible D match to TRBD2 (5 bases). Trimming left V 1 base short and J 0 bases short, with 7 bases between. The CDR3 runs to 15 residues. Germline values: CDR1 SGHNT, CDR2 YYREEE (reference sequence). The CDR3 DNA sequence: TGTGCCAGCAGCTTGACTAGACCGAACACCGGGGAGCTGTTTTTT. Amino acids: CASSLTRPNTGELFF. Complete variable domain (other parts from reference TRBV5-4 and TRBJ2-2): ETGVTQSPTHLIKTRGQQVTLRCSSQSGHNTVSWYQQALGQGPQFIFQYYREEENGRGNFPPRFSGLQFPNYSSELNVNALELDDSALYLCASSLTRPNTGELFFGEGSRLTVL.

The chain employs TRBV6-5 and TRBJ2-2, with D perhaps matching TRBD2 (6 bases). V was trimmed by 5 bases and J by 5 bases, leaving 6 bases between them. The CDR3 is 12 amino acids. Germline assignment: CDR1 MNHEY and CDR2 SVGAGI. The CDR3 region has the DNA TGTGCCAGCAGTCTAGCGACCGGGGAGCTGTTTTTT. Protein product: CASSLATGELFF.